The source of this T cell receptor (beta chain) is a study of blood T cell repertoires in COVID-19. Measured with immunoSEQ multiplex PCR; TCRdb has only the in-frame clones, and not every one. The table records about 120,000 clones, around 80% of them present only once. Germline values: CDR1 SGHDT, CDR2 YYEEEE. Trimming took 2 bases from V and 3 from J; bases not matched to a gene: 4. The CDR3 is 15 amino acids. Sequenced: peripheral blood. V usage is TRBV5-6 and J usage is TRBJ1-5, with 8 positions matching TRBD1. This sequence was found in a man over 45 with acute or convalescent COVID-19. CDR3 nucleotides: TGTGCCAGCAGCTTAGGGACAGGAGTCAATCAGCCCCAGCATTTT. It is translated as CASSLGTGVNQPQHF.